The clone carrying this TCR beta chain came up many times. The sample comes from a study of CD8 T cells in ankylosing spondylitis. Using quantitative 5'-RACE with molecular barcodes, the authors made TCR beta libraries. TCRdb re-derived calls from the 5' RACE reads in MiXCR, one entry per CDR3 protein. The data contain about 240,000 distinct CDR3 sequences, 8% to 9.5% of them singletons. The sequenced material came from blood, either unsorted or a sorted T cell fraction (not recorded which). This TCR was recovered from a male donor with ankylosing spondylitis or in good health (not recorded which).

CDR3 bases: TGCAGTGCTAGAACCGGACAGGGCAACACTGAAGCTTTCTTT. This translates into CSARTGQGNTEAFF. The chain combines TRBV20-1 with TRBJ1-1, with 8 bases lining up with TRBD1. The CDR3 is 14 residues long. J lost 2 bases, V lost 2 bases, and 4 bases had no gene match. The germline V gene encodes CDR1 DFQATT and CDR2 SNEGSKA (reference sequence).